This T cell receptor (beta chain) was observed in a study of T cell repertoires in cytomegalovirus infection (dated by TCRdb to the late 2010s). As for the study more broadly: The peptide stimulations were aimed at well-studied HLA-B-restricted epitopes as well as recently identified HLA-C-restricted CMV epitopes, whose presentation resists viral immunomodulation. Because public TCR beta signatures pointed to carriage of CMV infection together with the matching HLA type, the HLA type of each donor mattered for the analysis. Beyond this particular receptor, the publication reports: In both this cohort and an independent cohort of 350 to 400 donors, the cumulative frequency of public TCR beta family members distinguished carriers of CMV infection plus the relevant HLA type. The ex vivo response was dominated by HLA-C-restricted CMV-specific TCR beta clonotypes, which also provided the single most frequent clonotype in two of eight donors.

This sample's treatment or condition label indicates: in vitro stimulation with specific CMV peptide epitopes to enrich CMV-specific T cells. The data were produced on an Illumina HiSeq 1500. Starting from the raw public reads, TCRdb applied fastp trimming at Q25, assembled clones with MiXCR and retained in-frame beta chains. A single entry per CDR3 protein holds the most common genes and DNA from its merged rows. The sample table shows roughly 69,000 distinct CDR3 sequences, and 20% to 25% are seen once. Of the sample, 73% falls within the top ten clones. Only a few counts were recorded for this clonotype. Its specific antigen is unknown. No clone much larger than this one lies a single base away; base qualities are absent. V is reduced by 2 bases and J by 6 bases, leaving a spacing of 8 bases between them. From its cysteine to its phenylalanine, the CDR3 spans 13 amino acids. Only the CDR3 DNA stays, 39 bases, in frame from base 1. CDR1 and CDR2, looked up from the germline V gene, are MNHEY and SVGEGT.

Here the chain combines TRBV6-2 or TRBV6-3 and TRBJ1-5; the D gene is perhaps TRBD1, on 5 matching bases. Sample: CD8+ T cells from cultured PBMCs, taken from culture after CMV antigen stimulation. This receptor was obtained from a human donor in good health (CMV status not recorded). Some clones in this sample may be carry-over from other donors' samples. The CDR3 is CASSYLGTQPQHF. The nucleotides read TGTGCCAGCAGTTACCTGGGGACTCAGCCCCAGCATTTT.